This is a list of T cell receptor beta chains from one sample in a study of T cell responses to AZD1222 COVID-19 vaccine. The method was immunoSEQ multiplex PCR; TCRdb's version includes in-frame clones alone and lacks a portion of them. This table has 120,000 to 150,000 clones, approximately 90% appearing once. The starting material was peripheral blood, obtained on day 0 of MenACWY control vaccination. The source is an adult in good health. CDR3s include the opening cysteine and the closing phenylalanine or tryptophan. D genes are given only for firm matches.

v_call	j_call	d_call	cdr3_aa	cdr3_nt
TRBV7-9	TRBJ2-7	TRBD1	CASSSTGGYEQYF	TGTGCCAGCAGCTCGACAGGGGGCTACGAGCAGTACTTC
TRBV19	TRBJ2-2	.	CASRAGTLSDTGELFF	TGTGCCAGTAGGGCCGGGACCCTATCGGACACCGGGGAGCTGTTTTTT
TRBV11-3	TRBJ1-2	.	CASSLAREGGYTF	TGTGCCAGCAGCTTAGCCAGGGAAGGTGGCTACACCTTC
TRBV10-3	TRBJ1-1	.	CAISEHKAEAFF	TGTGCCATCAGTGAGCATAAGGCTGAAGCTTTCTTT
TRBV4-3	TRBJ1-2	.	CASSQDVQGYGYTF	TGCGCCAGCAGCCAAGATGTACAGGGCTATGGCTACACCTTC
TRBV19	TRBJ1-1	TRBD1	CASRTTGTGRAMNTEAFF	TGTGCCAGTAGGACCACCGGGACAGGGCGGGCCATGAACACTGAAGCTTTCTTT
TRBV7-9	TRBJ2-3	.	CASSFLGTIPDTQYF	TGTGCCAGCAGCTTCCTAGGGACAATTCCAGATACGCAGTATTTT
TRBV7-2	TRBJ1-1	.	CASSLGDSVRGAFF	TGTGCCAGCAGCTTGGGGGATAGCGTCAGGGGAGCTTTCTTT
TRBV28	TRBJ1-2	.	CASSPSLNGQRGYTF	TGTGCCAGCAGTCCCAGTCTCAACGGCCAAAGAGGCTACACCTTC
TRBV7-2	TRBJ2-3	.	CASSVGGQTDTQYF	TGTGCCAGCAGCGTCGGGGGCCAGACAGATACGCAGTATTTT
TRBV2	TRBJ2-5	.	CASSETETQYF	TGTGCCAGCAGTGAGACAGAGACCCAGTACTTC